Shown below are 26 T cell receptor beta chains from a single sample sequenced in a study of T cells in Graves' hyperthyroidism and ophthalmopathy. TCR beta CDR3 region amplification was performed from RNA transcripts. TCR CDR3 regions were first amplified by RT-PCR with HTBI primers. In TCRdb, the multiplex PCR reads were re-called with MiXCR into one record per CDR3 protein. This table holds nearly 750,000 distinct CDR3 sequences, 35% found once. Specimen: blood. All receptors derive from a woman aged 40 to 50 with Graves' hyperthyroidism.

The chain employs TRBV6-5 and TRBJ2-5; TRBD2 aligns across 12 bases. Unmatched junction bases numbered 5, after V lost 4 bases and J lost 5 bases. Germline-derived CDR1 and CDR2 are MNHEY and SVGAGI. The CDR3 contains 15 residues. CDR3: CASSSWTSGAETQYF. The CDR3 region has the DNA TGTGCCAGCAGTTCCTGGACTAGCGGGGCGGAGACCCAGTACTTC.

The chain carries TRBV5-4 and TRBJ1-6; TRBD1 aligns across 8 bases. There are 16 residues in the CDR3. Trimming took 2 bases from V and 6 from J; bases not matched to a gene: 7. Germline CDR1 is SGHNT and CDR2 is YYREEE (reference sequence). In DNA form, the CDR3 reads TGTGCCAGCAGCTTAGGGTGGACAGGGATTAATTCACCCCTCCACTTT. This encodes CASSLGWTGINSPLHF.

This clonotype was recorded many times. The rearrangement joins TRBV7-2 to TRBJ1-1; D is unresolved. Germline values: CDR1 SGHTA, CDR2 FQGNSA. V was cut by 5 bases and J by 4 bases, with 17 bases left in between. The CDR3 totals 15 residues. The CDR3, as DNA: TGTGCCAGCAGCCCCCCACTGGACGGTACCACTGAAGCTTTCTTT. The encoded protein is CASSPPLDGTTEAFF. The full variable domain, in which reference TRBV7-2 and TRBJ1-1 provide the parts outside the CDR3, is GAGVSQSPSNKVTEKGKDVELRCDPISGHTALYWYRQSLGQGLEFLIYFQGNSAPDKSGLPSDRFSAERTGGSVSTLTIQRTQQEDSAVYLCASSPPLDGTTEAFFGQGTRLTVV.

With respect to this clonotype: The missing conserved phenylalanine or tryptophan at the end of this CDR3 makes a read error likely. The chain joins TRBV2 to TRBJ1-6; 9 bases map to TRBD1. This CDR3 contains 14 residues. Germline V gene data show CDR1 as SNHLY and CDR2 as FYNNEI. The CDR3 nucleotides read TGTGCCAGCACGGGGGGGGACAGGGCTTCACTCCTCCACCTT. This translates into CASTGGDRASLLHL.

This clonotype was seen at least ten times. J is TRBJ2-6 and V is TRBV14; D possibly corresponds to TRBD2 (5 bases). V lost 4 bases and J lost 2, with 9 bases in between. Germline V gene lookup returns CDR1 SGHDN and CDR2 FVKESK. CDR3 size: 15 residues. Here the CDR3 reads CASSPSRAGANVLTF. The CDR3 nucleotides are TGTGCCAGCAGCCCCTCGAGGGCTGGGGCCAACGTCCTGACTTTC.

This chain uses TRBV6-5 with TRBJ1-1; 7 bases fit TRBD1. The CDR3 runs 13 residues. V lost 5 bases, J lost 4 bases, and 4 bases stayed unmatched. From germline, CDR1 is MNHEY and CDR2 SVGAGI. The CDR3 DNA reads as TGTGCCAGCAGTACGACAGGGAGCACTGAAGCTTTCTTT. Its translation is CASSTTGSTEAFF.

The J gene is TRBJ2-7, the V gene TRBV4-3; 10 nucleotides align to TRBD2. The CDR3 loop spans 17 amino acids. From germline, CDR1 is LGHNA and CDR2 YSLEER. V lost 2 bases, J lost 1 base, and 8 bases stayed unmatched. DNA for the CDR3: TGCGCCAGCAGCCAATCCGGGGCTAGCGGGGGTTCCTACGAGCAGTACTTC. Its protein is CASSQSGASGGSYEQYF.

This clonotype showed up many times. As DNA, the CDR3 is TGTGCCAGCAGCCAAGATCCGGGACGAGTCGAGACCCAGTACTTC. This encodes CASSQDPGRVETQYF. V gene TRBV3-1 combines with J gene TRBJ2-5, with D perhaps assigned TRBD1 or TRBD2 (5 bases each). The V gene's germline CDR1 is LGHDT and CDR2 YNNKEL (reference sequence). V shed 0 bases and J shed 5 bases, with 13 bases lying between them. This CDR3 spans 15 amino acids.

This clonotype turned up a few times. V and J are TRBV2 and TRBJ1-6; no firm D call. The germline V gene encodes CDR1 SNHLY and CDR2 FYNNEI. V lost 1 base to trimming and J lost 0 bases, with 10 bases between them. The CDR3 contains 17 residues. The CDR3 here is CASSEGGPPSYNSPLHF. The CDR3 DNA sequence: TGTGCCAGCAGTGAAGGGGGTCCTCCCTCCTATAATTCACCCCTCCACTTT.

The rearrangement uses TRBV7-2 and TRBJ1-1; possibly TRBD1 for D (6 bases). The CDR3 covers 18 residues. Trimming shortened V by 5 bases and J by 3 bases, and 25 bases separated the two germline ends. Germline loops: CDR1 SGHTA, CDR2 FQGNSA. For the CDR3, the DNA is TGTGCCAGCAGCCCACGTCCGGGGGCAGGCGGTCTAGACACTGAAGCTTTCTTT. Translation: CASSPRPGAGGLDTEAFF.

This clonotype was counted many times. Compared with germline, one end of the junction differs, possibly owing to a read error. The rearrangement joins TRBV7-7 to TRBJ2-6; no clear D gene. This CDR3 has 15 amino acids. Germline values: CDR1 SSHAT, CDR2 FNYEAQ (reference sequence). This CDR3 reads CASMPGNSGANVLTF. The CDR3 DNA reads TGTGCTAGCATGCCGGGCAACTCTGGGGCCAACGTCCTGACTTTC.

V gene TRBV4-3 combines with J gene TRBJ2-5, with 12 positions matching TRBD1. The germline gives CDR1 LGHNA, CDR2 YSLEER. The length of the CDR3 is 16 residues. Germline trimming cut 3 bases from V and 5 bases from J; bases unmatched to any gene: 7. The CDR3 region is CASSQWRDRGLETQYF. CDR3 in DNA: TGCGCCAGCAGCCAGTGGAGGGACAGGGGGCTGGAGACCCAGTACTTC.

Regarding this clonotype: A read error is possible here, since a much larger clone lies one base away. This chain links TRBV7-3 with TRBJ1-2, with 10 bases identical to TRBD1. V shed 5 bases and J 6 bases; nucleotides not matched to a gene: 9. The CDR3 is made up of 15 amino acids. CDR1 is SGHTA, CDR2 FQGTGA, per germline. In DNA, the CDR3 is TGTGCCAGCAGCCGAACGGGACAGGGGAGCGATGGCTACACCTTC. Its protein product is CASSRTGQGSDGYTF.

This clonotype appeared many times. The J gene is TRBJ2-5, the V gene TRBV6-5; D not resolved. Per the germline V gene, CDR1 is MNHEY and CDR2 is SVGAGI. The V end lost 7 bases, the J end lost 4 bases, and 7 bases lay between the germline ends. The CDR3 has 11 amino acids. The CDR3 coding sequence is TGTGCCAGCATGAAGACAGAGACCCAGTACTTC. It translates to CASMKTETQYF.

This clonotype was recorded a few times. The chain recombines TRBV5-1 with TRBJ1-1; 7 bases are a match to TRBD1. CDR1 is SGHRS and CDR2 is YFSETQ in the germline V gene. V shed 4 bases, J shed 4 bases, and the junction held 13 bases outside the gene matches. This CDR3 spans 16 amino acids. DNA of the CDR3: TGCGCCAGCAGCAAGCTAACAGGGGTGCAATCCACTGAAGCTTTCTTT. As protein: CASSKLTGVQSTEAFF.

This clonotype was recorded at least ten times. The chain joins TRBV24-1 to TRBJ2-5; unclear D gene. Germline loops: CDR1 KGHDR, CDR2 SFDVKD. The V end was cut by 3 bases, the J end by 0 bases, with 7 bases between. There are 14 residues in the CDR3. The CDR3 DNA is TGTGCCACCAGTGATCGCCAGTACCAAGAGACCCAGTACTTC. Encoded protein: CATSDRQYQETQYF.

This rearrangement joins TRBV20-1 to TRBJ2-5; D may match TRBD1 or TRBD2 (5 bases each). This CDR3 has 13 amino acids. V was clipped by 0 bases and J by 3 bases, with 8 bases between them. Germline V gene sequence: CDR1 DFQATT, CDR2 SNEGSKA (reference sequence). CDR3 nucleotide sequence: TGCAGTGCTAGAGATGAGGGGAAAGAGACCCAGTACTTC. This codes for CSARDEGKETQYF.

The chain is built from TRBV6-5 and TRBJ1-2; D call uncertain. In germline, CDR1 is MNHEY, CDR2 SVGAGI. V dropped 8 bases and J dropped 8 bases, with 21 bases sitting between them. The CDR3 runs 14 residues. CDR3 protein: CASQVGPTAGGYTF. The CDR3 region has the DNA TGTGCCAGCCAGGTTGGGCCCACCGCAGGCGGCTACACCTTC.

This clonotype was seen a handful of times. V usage is TRBV19 and J usage is TRBJ2-7; D remains unclear. V lost 3 bases to trimming and J lost 5 bases, with 8 bases between them. From germline, CDR1 is LNHDA and CDR2 SQIVND (reference sequence). CDR3 length equals 12 residues. CDR3 protein: CASSMDEDEQYF. The DNA of the CDR3 is TGTGCCAGTAGTATGGACGAGGACGAGCAGTACTTC. Full variable domain (missing parts from reference TRBV19 and TRBJ2-7): DGGITQSPKYLFRKEGQNVTLSCEQNLNHDAMYWYRQDPGQGLRLIYYSQIVNDFQKGDIAEGYSVSREKKESFPLTVTSAQKNPTAFYLCASSMDEDEQYFGPGTRLTVT.

This clonotype was seen a few times. The genes are TRBV6-1 and TRBJ2-2; 9 bases are a match to TRBD1. This CDR3 has 14 amino acids. CDR1 is MNHNS and CDR2 is SASEGT in the germline V gene. Germline trimming cut 6 bases from V and 7 bases from J; bases unmatched to any gene: 6. The chain's CDR3 is CASRGQGRSGELFF. The CDR3 DNA reads TGTGCCAGCAGAGGACAGGGGAGAAGCGGGGAGCTGTTTTTT.

Comments on this clonotype: A much larger clonotype is one base distant, so this may be a read error. The chain has TRBV12-3 or TRBV12-4 and TRBJ2-5; the match to TRBD1 covers 7 bases. There are 13 residues in the CDR3. CDR3 protein: CAGSSNRGETQYF. The CDR3 bases are TGTGCCGGCAGTTCAAACAGGGGTGAGACCCAGTACTTC.

In DNA form, the CDR3 reads TGTGCCAGTAGACCGGGACAGACTAAAAGCTATAGCAATCAGCCCCAGCATTTT. As protein: CASRPGQTKSYSNQPQHF. J is TRBJ1-5 and V is TRBV19; 7 bases are shared with TRBD1. Germline CDR1 LNHDA, CDR2 SQIVND (reference sequence). J gave up 0 bases and V 6 bases, and 14 bases lay outside the gene matches. The CDR3 consists of 18 residues.

The table lists this clonotype with many counts. The V and J genes are TRBV15 and TRBJ1-1, with a possible D match to TRBD1 (5 bases). This CDR3 spans 15 amino acids. CDR1 is LNHNV, CDR2 YYDKDF, per germline (reference sequence). Trimming left V 2 bases short and J 7 bases short, with 17 bases between. CDR3 sequence: CATSRHLDGHYEAFF. In DNA form, the CDR3 reads TGTGCCACCAGCAGACACCTCGACGGACACTATGAAGCTTTCTTT. Filled out from reference TRBV15 and TRBJ1-1, the complete variable domain reads DAMVIQNPRYQVTQFGKPVTLSCSQTLNHNVMYWYQQKSSQAPKLLFHYYDKDFNNEADTPDNFQSRRPNTSFCFLDIRSPGLGDTAMYLCATSRHLDGHYEAFFGQGTRLTVV.

In its sample, this clonotype was seen a few times. The chain combines TRBV14 with TRBJ2-7; tentative D call: TRBD2 (7 bases). The CDR3 is 14 amino acids. V was shortened by 4 bases and J by 2 bases, with 12 bases between the two germline ends. Germline values: CDR1 SGHDN, CDR2 FVKESK. The CDR3 DNA reads TGTGCCAGCAGCCCTGCGGGGGCTGCCTACGAGCAGTACTTC. This gives the protein CASSPAGAAYEQYF.

This clonotype appeared a few times. This sequence joins TRBV4-3 and TRBJ1-1, with D possibly being TRBD1 (5 bases). Trimming took 0 bases from V and 1 from J, leaving 12 bases between them. CDR1 and CDR2 (germline): LGHNA, YSLEER. The CDR3 has 16 residues. Written as DNA, the CDR3 is TGCGCCAGCAGCCAAGATCATCCGGGGGAGAACACTGAAGCTTTCTTT. It is translated as CASSQDHPGENTEAFF.

This clonotype was seen at least ten times. The chain couples TRBV14 to TRBJ2-5; D tentatively reads TRBD1 or TRBD2 (6 bases each). V lost 5 bases and J lost 7, with 26 bases in between. The CDR3 length is 17 residues. CDR1 is SGHDN, CDR2 FVKESK, per germline. CDR3 in amino acids: CASSIRDSLLGAGTQYF. The CDR3, as DNA: TGTGCCAGCAGCATACGGGACTCCTTGTTGGGGGCTGGGACCCAGTACTTC.